Described below is a single TCR beta chain sequence and its context. The data are from a study of control samples from healthy donors and cancer patients. Repertoires were generated with immunoSEQ multiplex PCR, while TCRdb's copy carries only in-frame clones and drops some. The table shows roughly 120,000 clones, with about 95% occurring only once. CDR3 length: 15 residues. Trimming took 6 bases from V and 5 from J; bases not matched to a gene: 5. Germline CDR1 and CDR2: SGHTA and FQGNSA. This chain joins TRBV7-2 and TRBJ2-1, with 12 bases matching TRBD2. The clonotype was recovered from a man under 40 in good health. Sample: blood. The CDR3 here is CASRSTSGGHNEQFF. Here the CDR3 DNA reads TGTGCCAGCAGGTCTACTAGCGGGGGGCACAATGAGCAGTTCTTC.